A selection of T cell receptor beta chains follows, all from one sample in a study of T cell responses to AZD1222 COVID-19 vaccine. Assay: immunoSEQ multiplex PCR; the TCRdb copy retains only in-frame clones and omits some. Seen here are approximately 100,000 clones, 90% observed once, and the top ten hold 1.3%. The sequenced sample was peripheral blood, obtained on day 0 of AZD1222 vaccination. The source of these receptors is an adult in good health. Both conserved end residues are trimmed from each CDR3. Fields, in order: V gene, clone size, CDR3 protein. Size is stated for part of the rows, as once, few or many counts, or as a class when the clone is expanded.

>TRBV19|-
ASSLHRARRTGELF
>TRBV18|-
ASSLLGGQNYGYT
>TRBV6-1|-
ASSEALIYEQY
>TRBV28|-
ASSFRDYGYT
>TRBV5-1|-
ASSLEGQGGTEAF
>TRBV28|-
ASSSTGAPTDSNYGYT
>TRBV4-2|once
ASSQVQGGSTDTQY
>TRBV11-2|-
ASSLDWNSPLH
>TRBV18|-
ASSPLRGGSMNTEAF
>TRBV28|-
ASTDRVRAF
>TRBV5-1|few
ASSRASQETQY
>TRBV5-1|-
ASSLLEYTGELF
>TRBV5-1|-
ASSGGDTDTQY
>TRBV10-1|few
ASAGAEYGYT
>TRBV4-1|few
ASSQDYGQKNIQY
>TRBV4-1|once
ASSHPGGDGATDTQY
>TRBV28|-
ASSLLAGVQETQY
>TRBV11-2|once
ASSLDLRVGVNEQY
>TRBV6-1|-
ASSEEDRDTEAF
>TRBV4-2|-
ASSQREGNTEAF
>TRBV3-1/TRBV3-2|once
ASSQWGQEHTEAF
>TRBV2|-
ASSEQTSTDTQY
>TRBV28|-
ASSQGELRGETQY
>TRBV6-2/TRBV6-3|-
ASSQYRGPNQETQY
>TRBV12-3/TRBV12-4|-
ASSLVTESEAF
>TRBV15|-
ATSRDQGEGQPQH
>TRBV12-3/TRBV12-4|-
ASRRGETQY
>TRBV11-2|-
ASRTGFSGNTIY
>TRBV6-5|-
ASSSTGAYGYT
>TRBV6-5|-
ASTYHGVEPLH
>TRBV3-1/TRBV3-2|-
ASSQDPQQPQH
>TRBV28|-
ASSLSPGGWGYNEQF
>TRBV6-6|-
ASSYESGWDQPQH
>TRBV5-1|-
ASSLTRENTEAF
>TRBV5-5|-
ASSLAPGGLEQY
>TRBV7-9|-
ASTSLNRVGTQY
>TRBV2|-
ASSPAGGGDTQY
>TRBV28|-
ASSWTGGYEEQY
>TRBV2|-
ASSGDRASYNEQF
>TRBV6-5|-
ASSNRGHYYGYT
>TRBV28|once
ASSLRQVSGNTIY
>TRBV9|-
ASSVQGAADTQY
>TRBV19|-
ASSITDSNQPQH
>TRBV6-5|-
ASTGGASGSYEQY
>TRBV28|-
ASSLFVRDGDTGYEQY
>TRBV30|-
AWSVAPVEQETQY
>TRBV28|once
ASSDSGATEAF